The 25 T cell receptor beta chains presented below share a single source sample, sequenced in a study of cytomegalovirus exposure and HLA in healthy donors (dated by TCRdb to 2017 to 2019). The library was made by the immunoSEQ multiplex PCR assay. For the multiplex PCR, a mixture combining 60 forward primers for TCR Vbeta segments and 13 reverse primers for TCR Jbeta segments was used. TCRdb's version of the immuneACCESS table is confined to in-frame rearrangements and falls short of the full clone set. An unresolved V gene accounts for under half of the shortfall where checked; the remainder is of unknown origin. In this sample the table shows about 170,000 clones, around 76% of which occur a single time. The ten top clones hold roughly 6.6% of the sample. Sequencing was performed on PBMCs. The receptors derive from a man aged 35 to 55 in good health and CMV-seropositive.

CDR3 sequence reads: CASSQEGPRQGRSPLHF. As DNA, the CDR3 is TGCGCCAGCAGCCAAGAAGGCCCAAGACAGGGTCGTTCACCCCTCCACTTT. The chain recombines TRBV4-3 with TRBJ1-6; 7 bases fit TRBD1. CDR3 size: 17 residues. J was trimmed by 9 bases and V by 0 bases; bases with no gene match: 11. From germline, CDR1 is LGHNA and CDR2 YSLEER.

V usage is TRBV30 and J usage is TRBJ1-2; possible D gene TRBD1, 6 bases. V was pared by 5 bases and J by 6 bases, with 22 bases between. Germline V gene sequence: CDR1 GTSNPN, CDR2 SVGIG (reference sequence). The CDR3 is 15 residues long. The DNA for the CDR3 is TGTGCCTGGGGATCGCCCCTCAGGGGAAAGGATGGCTACACCTTC. It codes for CAWGSPLRGKDGYTF.

The chain combines TRBV10-2 with TRBJ2-7; 7 positions match TRBD1. CDR3 length: 13 residues. Germline loops: CDR1 WSHSY, CDR2 SAAADI. J was trimmed by 5 bases and V by 6 bases; bases with no gene match: 7. CDR3 sequence reads: CASRPGQWDEQYF. The CDR3 bases are TGCGCCAGCAGACCGGGACAGTGGGACGAGCAGTACTTC.

This chain links TRBV6-6 with TRBJ1-2; TRBD1 matches at 8 bases. This CDR3 has 15 residues. The V gene end was trimmed by 2 bases and the J gene end by 3 bases; junction bases not matched to a gene: 5. Germline V gives CDR1 MNHNY, CDR2 SVGAGI (reference sequence). The CDR3 region has the DNA TGTGCCAGCAGTTACGTCGGGACAGGAGACTATGGCTACACCTTC. It encodes CASSYVGTGDYGYTF.

This chain joins TRBV15 and TRBJ2-5; D remains unclear. CDR1 is LNHNV and CDR2 is YYDKDF in the germline V gene (reference sequence). This CDR3 contains 12 residues. V lost 1 base and J lost 7, with 7 bases in between. CDR3 coding DNA: TGTGCCACCAGCAGAGCCGGTGGGACCCAGTACTTC. It codes for CATSRAGGTQYF.

This clone was detected only once. The chain combines TRBV9 with TRBJ2-1; 9 nucleotides align to TRBD1. This CDR3 comprises 14 residues. Per the germline V gene, CDR1 is SGDLS and CDR2 is YYNGEE. With 0 bases clipped from V and 8 bases from J, the junction kept 3 bases outside the gene matches. The CDR3 DNA reads TGTGCCAGCAGCGTAGTTGACAGGGGGGATGAGCAGTTCTTC. As protein: CASSVVDRGDEQFF.

The chain carries TRBV6-5 and TRBJ2-7; 11 positions agree with TRBD1. With V trimmed by 2 bases and J by 4 bases, 4 bases remained unmatched. Germline V gives CDR1 MNHEY, CDR2 SVGAGI. The CDR3 contains 15 residues. The CDR3 here is CASSYRTGGIYEQYF. CDR3 in DNA: TGTGCCAGCAGTTACAGGACAGGGGGCATTTACGAGCAGTACTTC.

Worth noting for this clone: In the same sample, other DNA sequences code for this CDR3. The chain is built from TRBV5-5 and TRBJ1-1, with 7 bases identical to TRBD1. The CDR3 runs 13 residues. CDR1 and CDR2 (germline): SGHKS, YYEKEE (reference sequence). V lost 4 bases to trimming and J lost 1 base; unmatched junction nucleotides: 1. For the CDR3, the DNA is TGTGCCAGCAGCAGGACAGGGAACACTGAAGCTTTCTTT. Its translation is CASSRTGNTEAFF.

This chain links TRBV27 with TRBJ2-1, with TRBD2 as a possible D gene (6 bases). Germline V gene lookup returns CDR1 MNHEY and CDR2 SMNVEV (reference sequence). The ends were cut back, 3 bases at V and 2 bases at J, with 8 bases in the middle. The CDR3 extends over 14 amino acids. The CDR3 nucleotides are TGTGCCAGCAGTTTGGCGGGGACCTACAATGAGCAGTTCTTC. The encoded protein is CASSLAGTYNEQFF.

This chain links TRBV9 with TRBJ1-1; weak D call: TRBD1 (6 bases). CDR1 SGDLS and CDR2 YYNGEE come from the germline V gene. V lost 6 bases to trimming and J lost 1 base, with 16 bases between them. The CDR3 is 15 amino acids. The CDR3 nucleotides read TGTGCCAGCACCCCCGTCGGACAGACGAACACTGAAGCTTTCTTT. Its protein is CASTPVGQTNTEAFF.

This chain connects TRBV30 to TRBJ1-2; TRBD1 agrees at 7 bases. Germline values: CDR1 GTSNPN, CDR2 SVGIG (reference sequence). The CDR3 is 11 amino acids. With 3 bases clipped from V and 14 bases from J, the junction kept 9 bases outside the gene matches. The CDR3 protein is CAWSETGPWTF. The CDR3 DNA reads TGTGCCTGGAGCGAGACAGGGCCGTGGACCTTC.

V is TRBV5-1 and J is TRBJ1-4, with TRBD1 matching over 7 bases. The CDR3 sequence is 15 residues long. Germline V CDR1 and CDR2: SGHRS, YFSETQ. V dropped 3 bases and J dropped 3; count of bases not matched to a gene: 5. The CDR3 coding sequence is TGCGCCAGCAGCTCCTCGACAGGGCCTAATGAAAAACTGTTTTTT. It translates to CASSSSTGPNEKLFF.

The chain joins TRBV10-3 to TRBJ1-3; D possibly corresponds to TRBD1 (6 bases). The germline gives CDR1 ENHRY, CDR2 SYGVKD. The CDR3 is made up of 17 amino acids. The germline V and J ends were trimmed by 0 bases and 2 bases, with 14 bases remaining between them. The CDR3 here is CAISESGGGEAGNTIYF. CDR3 nucleotide sequence: TGTGCCATCAGTGAGTCGGGGGGGGGCGAGGCTGGAAACACCATATATTTT.

In its sample, this clone was seen once. The identical CDR3 is also encoded by other nucleotide sequences in the sample. CDR3 sequence: CASSPGSYEQYF. CDR3 nucleotides: TGTGCCAGTAGTCCGGGATCCTACGAGCAGTACTTC. The gene calls are TRBV19 and TRBJ2-7; D is possibly TRBD2 (5 bases). The CDR3 has 12 amino acids. Deletions cut 5 bases from V and 1 base from J, with 6 bases between. Per the germline V gene, CDR1 is LNHDA and CDR2 is SQIVND (reference sequence).

This clone was found a few times. CDR3 DNA sequence: TGTGCCAGCATCCGAAGGAACTTGCCCCCCACCCAGCGTGGCTACACCTTC. Translation gives CASIRRNLPPTQRGYTF. The chain uses TRBV5-6 and TRBJ1-2; no reliable D call. V was shortened by 6 bases and J by 7 bases, with 28 bases between the two germline ends. There are 17 residues in the CDR3. Germline lookup yields CDR1 SGHDT and CDR2 YYEEEE.

Remarks on this clone: An end of the junction does not agree with germline; a read error may underlie this. The chain joins TRBV7-9 to TRBJ2-7; TRBD1 might be the D (7 bases). Germline V gives CDR1 SEHNR, CDR2 FQNEAQ (reference sequence). This CDR3 has 12 residues. The DNA of the CDR3 is TGTTCCAGCAGCGGCAGGGGGGACGAGCAGTACTTC. This sequence encodes CSSSGRGDEQYF.

V gene TRBV19 combines with J gene TRBJ1-2; 7 nucleotides line up with TRBD1. The V and J ends lost 4 bases and 4 bases, in that order; junction bases with no gene match: 12. This CDR3 comprises 16 residues. CDR1 LNHDA and CDR2 SQIVND come from the germline V gene (reference sequence). The CDR3: CASSTDGRRQGYGYTF. The CDR3 coding sequence is TGTGCCAGTAGTACCGATGGACGACGACAGGGCTATGGCTACACCTTC.

The rearrangement joins TRBV9 to TRBJ2-7; TRBD1 matches at 10 bases. This CDR3 region has 15 residues. V dropped 4 bases and J dropped 2; count of bases not matched to a gene: 6. Germline V gene lookup returns CDR1 SGDLS and CDR2 YYNGEE. In DNA, the CDR3 is TGTGCCAGCAGCCGGGCCGGGACAGGGGCCTACGAGCAGTACTTC. Its translation is CASSRAGTGAYEQYF.

This clone was observed a few times. This chain joins TRBV19 and TRBJ2-2; D remains unclear. V lost 5 bases and J 7 bases, leaving 11 bases between the germline ends. This CDR3 has 13 amino acids. Per the germline V gene, CDR1 is LNHDA and CDR2 is SQIVND (reference sequence). CDR3 protein: CASSPPRNGELFF. In DNA, the CDR3 is TGTGCCAGTAGTCCCCCGAGGAACGGGGAGCTGTTTTTT.

Remarks on this clone: A read error may account for a junction end that differs from germline. This chain links TRBV11-3 with TRBJ2-2, with 11 bases matching TRBD1. Germline CDR1 SGHNT, CDR2 YENEEA. CDR3 length: 15 residues. The CDR3 here is CTSSLAGQGAGELFF. For the CDR3, the DNA is TGTACCAGCAGCTTAGCGGGACAGGGGGCCGGGGAGCTGTTTTTT.

The rearrangement links TRBV6-4 to TRBJ1-5, with 11 nucleotides matching TRBD1. The germline CDR1 and CDR2 sequences are MRHNA and SNTAGT. The ends lost 7 bases at V and 1 base at J; junction bases unmatched: 6. The CDR3 covers 16 residues. CDR3 sequence reads: CASTSRDRGSNQPQHF. In DNA, the CDR3 is TGTGCCAGCACCTCCCGGGACAGGGGGAGCAATCAGCCCCAGCATTTT.

V is TRBV6-1 and J is TRBJ2-3; D may be TRBD1 (6 bases). V lost 1 base and J 0 bases, leaving 14 bases between the germline ends. This CDR3 region has 17 residues. Germline V CDR1 and CDR2: MNHNS, SASEGT. The CDR3 DNA is TGTGCCAGCAGTGAAGACCCGGACAGCCCTAGCACAGATACGCAGTATTTT. It specifies CASSEDPDSPSTDTQYF.

The gene calls are TRBV5-1 and TRBJ1-2, with 9 bases identical to TRBD1. V shed 0 bases, J shed 8 bases, and the junction held 11 bases outside the gene matches. CDR3 length equals 16 residues. Looked up from germline, CDR1 is SGHRS and CDR2 is YFSETQ. CDR3: CASSLGGQGIPSGYTF. CDR3 nucleotides: TGCGCCAGCAGCTTGGGGGGACAGGGTATCCCGTCGGGCTACACCTTC.

To note about this clone: A read error may account for a junction end that differs from germline. The chain links TRBV30 to TRBJ2-7; a weak D match, TRBD2 (5 bases). This CDR3 is 12 amino acids long. The V gene's germline CDR1 is GTSNPN and CDR2 SVGIG (reference sequence). The CDR3 DNA sequence: TGTGCCTGGAGTGGGGGAGCCTACGAGCAGTGCTTC. Encoded protein: CAWSGGAYEQCF. The full variable domain, in which reference TRBV30 and TRBJ2-7 provide the parts outside the CDR3, is SQTIHQWPATLVQPVGSPLSLECTVEGTSNPNLYWYRQAAGRGLQLLFYSVGIGQISSEVPQNLSASRPQDRQFILSSKKLLLSDSGFYLCAWSGGAYEQCFGPGTRLTVT.

The gene calls are TRBV10-3 and TRBJ1-5, with 9 bases identical to TRBD1. V shed 2 bases, J shed 7 bases, and the junction held 6 bases outside the gene matches. The CDR3 contains 15 residues. CDR1 ENHRY and CDR2 SYGVKD come from the germline V gene. The CDR3 here is CAISEGQGKDQPQHF. As DNA, the CDR3 is TGTGCCATCAGTGAGGGACAGGGGAAGGACCAGCCCCAGCATTTT.